Listed here are 3 T cell receptor beta chains from one sample, sequenced in a study of cytomegalovirus exposure and HLA in healthy donors. In the PCR, 60 Vbeta and 13 Jbeta primers were used. The data were produced by immunoSEQ multiplex PCR, yet TCRdb's version contains in-frame clones alone and is incomplete. This sample has about 200,000 clones, with around 78% found just once. Material: PBMCs. These receptors originate from a woman aged 25 to 39 in good health and CMV-seropositive.

The rearrangement joins TRBV7-3 to TRBJ2-5, with TRBD2 identical over 8 bases. V lost 5 bases, J lost 4 bases, and 9 bases stayed unmatched. This CDR3 contains 15 residues. CDR1 is SGHTA and CDR2 is FQGTGA in the germline V gene. CDR3 region: CASSPGGGFRETQYF. Here the CDR3 DNA reads TGTGCCAGCAGCCCCGGGGGGGGTTTTCGAGAGACCCAGTACTTC. Together with reference TRBV7-3 and TRBJ2-5, the CDR3 gives the full variable domain: GAGVSQTPSNKVTEKGKYVELRCDPISGHTALYWYRQSLGQGPEFLIYFQGTGAADDSGLPNDRFFAVRPEGSVSTLKIQRTERGDSAVYLCASSPGGGFRETQYFGPGTRLLVL.

This chain joins TRBV9 and TRBJ2-7, with TRBD1 as a possible D gene (6 bases). V gave up 4 bases and J gave up 3 bases, with 14 bases separating them. Per germline, CDR1 SGDLS and CDR2 YYNGEE. The CDR3 totals 14 residues. The CDR3 sequence: CASSPHDRFYEQYF. The CDR3 nucleotides read TGTGCCAGCAGCCCCCACGACAGGTTCTACGAGCAGTACTTC.

The rearrangement joins TRBV5-1 to TRBJ2-5; D perhaps matches TRBD1 (5 bases). This CDR3 is 13 amino acids long. V lost 3 bases and J lost 3, with 9 bases in between. Germline V lookup: CDR1 SGHRS, CDR2 YFSETQ. CDR3 sequence: CASSSRTKETQYF. Here the CDR3 DNA reads TGCGCCAGCAGCTCCCGGACAAAAGAGACCCAGTACTTC.